The text below deals with one T cell receptor (beta chain). The sample originates from a study of OX40 agonist ivuxolimab in advanced cancers. Germline V gene data show CDR1 as SGHNT and CDR2 as YENEEA. This CDR3 comprises 13 residues. The germline V and J ends were trimmed by 0 bases and 4 bases, with 4 bases remaining between them. Some clones are missing from TCRdb's copy, which holds only in-frame ones; the method was immunoSEQ multiplex PCR. The table lists 100,000 or so clones, around 94% of them singletons. The chain couples TRBV11-3 to TRBJ2-1; D gene unclear. This sequence was found in an adult with an advanced solid tumor such as melanoma, head and neck, liver or kidney cancer. The specimen comprised CD4+ or CD8+ T cells sorted from blood, sampled in a trial of the OX40 agonist ivuxolimab. Here the CDR3 DNA reads TGTGCCAGCAGCTTAGAGTTGTACAATGAGCAGTTCTTC. The encoded protein is CASSLELYNEQFF.